What follows are 22 T cell receptor beta chains derived from one specimen sequenced in a study of identical twins. In TCRdb, the 5' RACE reads were re-called with MiXCR into one record per CDR3 protein. The sample records 1.5 million to 2 million distinct CDR3 sequences, less than 40% being singletons. The sequencing input was cord blood. The receptors derive from a newborn girl in good health.

This chain connects TRBV12-3 or TRBV12-4 to TRBJ1-1; unclear D gene. Trimming took 9 bases from V and 4 from J, leaving 21 bases between them. CDR3 length: 15 residues. CDR3 sequence (DNA): TGTGCCAGTTCAGCCTTGGGTATTCGAATCACTGAAGCTTTCTTT. As protein: CASSALGIRITEAFF.

The genes are TRBV7-9 and TRBJ1-2; D is unresolved. This CDR3 has 13 residues. CDR1 is SEHNR, CDR2 FQNEAQ, per germline (reference sequence). V was shortened by 5 bases and J by 6 bases, with 13 bases between the two germline ends. CDR3 region: CASSHLNSHGYTF. The CDR3 DNA reads TGTGCCAGCAGCCACCTGAACAGCCATGGCTACACCTTC.

The CDR3 nucleotides read TGTGCCAGCAGGGAGATAGCGGGGGGGCCAGATACGCAGTATTTT. Protein sequence: CASREIAGGPDTQYF. The chain combines TRBV3-1 with TRBJ2-3; 11 bases are a match to TRBD2. The ends lost 6 bases at V and 4 bases at J; junction bases unmatched: 6. The CDR3 extends over 15 amino acids. The germline gives CDR1 LGHDT, CDR2 YNNKEL (reference sequence).

There are a few counts of this clonotype. The chain combines TRBV5-1 with TRBJ2-7, with D perhaps assigned TRBD1 or TRBD2 (6 bases each). This CDR3 has 17 residues. Germline loops: CDR1 SGHRS, CDR2 YFSETQ. V shed 6 bases and J shed 0 bases, with 22 bases lying between them. CDR3 coding DNA: TGCGCCAGCAACCGTTCGGGGGCCCCCCTAAGCTCCTACGAGCAGTACTTC. Encoded protein: CASNRSGAPLSSYEQYF.

This clonotype occurred once. The V call is TRBV5-1, the J call TRBJ1-5; D gene uncertain. The CDR3 extends over 15 amino acids. Trimming removed 2 bases at V and 0 bases at J, with 9 bases between. CDR1 SGHRS and CDR2 YFSETQ come from the germline V gene. This chain's CDR3 is CASSFDPVSNQPQHF. CDR3 in DNA: TGCGCCAGCAGCTTCGACCCGGTTAGCAATCAGCCCCAGCATTTT.

The V and J genes are TRBV3-1 and TRBJ2-5; weak D call: TRBD2 (6 bases). Trimming left V 0 bases short and J 11 bases short, with 19 bases between. The CDR3 is made up of 15 amino acids. Germline V gene data show CDR1 as LGHDT and CDR2 as YNNKEL (reference sequence). In DNA, the CDR3 is TGTGCCAGCAGCCAAGATCGGGACTCCTACAATGAGCAGTACTTC. It yields the protein CASSQDRDSYNEQYF.

There are a few counts of this clonotype. V gene TRBV12-5 combines with J gene TRBJ1-1; D not resolved. The CDR3 covers 13 residues. V gave up 1 base and J gave up 8 bases, with 11 bases separating them. Germline values: CDR1 LGHNT, CDR2 FRNRAP. DNA of the CDR3: TGTGCTAGTGGTTTGGAACTGGGCTACGAAGCTTTCTTT. This gives the protein CASGLELGYEAFF.

The chain uses TRBV5-1 and TRBJ1-2; 10 bases are a match to TRBD1. V shed 7 bases, J shed 3 bases, and the junction held 3 bases outside the gene matches. The CDR3 extends over 13 amino acids. CDR1 and CDR2 from the germline V gene are SGHRS and YFSETQ. CDR3 nucleotide sequence: TGCGCCAGCCGACAGGGGGCGGACTATGGCTACACCTTC. It encodes CASRQGADYGYTF. Supplemented by reference TRBV5-1 and TRBJ1-2, the full variable domain reads KAGVTQTPRYLIKTRGQQVTLSCSPISGHRSVSWYQQTPGQGLQFLFEYFSETQRNKGNFPGRFSGRQFSNSRSEMNVSTLELGDSALYLCASRQGADYGYTFGSGTRLTVV.

This clonotype was observed a few times. V and J are TRBV27 and TRBJ2-1; D perhaps matches TRBD2 (6 bases). Germline CDR1 is MNHEY and CDR2 is SMNVEV (reference sequence). This CDR3 comprises 16 residues. Trimming removed 4 bases at V and 5 bases at J, with 18 bases between. Written as DNA, the CDR3 is TGTGCCAGCAGTTCCCCCCCCGGGACTTTCCACAATGAGCAGTTCTTC. This encodes CASSSPPGTFHNEQFF.

This clonotype was seen a handful of times. The rearrangement joins TRBV3-1 to TRBJ1-2; no clear D. The V and J ends lost 1 base and 7 bases respectively, with 10 bases between them. This CDR3 region has 13 residues. Germline assignment: CDR1 LGHDT and CDR2 YNNKEL (reference sequence). The CDR3 bases are TGTGCCAGCAGCCAAGGAGCCGGGCTTGGCTACACCTTC. Its protein product is CASSQGAGLGYTF.

This chain links TRBV9 with TRBJ2-1, with TRBD2 matching 7 bases. Trimming cost V 0 bases and J 3 bases; bases outside gene matches: 3. In germline, CDR1 is SGDLS, CDR2 YYNGEE. The CDR3 length is 15 residues. CDR3 residues: CASSVGLAVYNEQFF. CDR3 coding DNA: TGTGCCAGCAGCGTAGGGCTAGCGGTCTACAATGAGCAGTTCTTC. Full variable domain (outside the CDR3, taken from reference TRBV9 and TRBJ2-1): DSGVTQTPKHLITATGQRVTLRCSPRSGDLSVYWYQQSLDQGLQFLIQYYNGEERAKGNILERFSAQQFPDLHSELNLSSLELGDSALYFCASSVGLAVYNEQFFGPGTRLTVL.

This clonotype was recorded a few times. The chain joins TRBV24-1 to TRBJ2-3, with D possibly being TRBD1 (6 bases). The CDR3 runs to 15 residues. Trimming left V 10 bases short and J 5 bases short, with 21 bases between. The germline CDR1 and CDR2 sequences are KGHDR and SFDVKD. The CDR3 DNA sequence: TGTGCCACGGCACAGGGTGAGACGTTAGGAGATACGCAGTATTTT. It codes for CATAQGETLGDTQYF.

This sequence joins TRBV5-1 and TRBJ1-2; 9 bases are a match to TRBD1. V was pared by 4 bases and J by 4 bases, with 5 bases of the junction left unmatched. Germline values: CDR1 SGHRS, CDR2 YFSETQ. This CDR3 region has 14 residues. The CDR3 here is CASSGVGQGYGYTF. In DNA form, the CDR3 reads TGCGCCAGCAGCGGTGTGGGACAGGGCTATGGCTACACCTTC.

The chain links TRBV20-1 to TRBJ1-2; D possibly corresponds to TRBD1 (5 bases). The V end lost 3 bases, the J end lost 4 bases, and 15 bases lay between the germline ends. Germline V lookup: CDR1 DFQATT, CDR2 SNEGSKA (reference sequence). CDR3 size: 14 residues. In DNA form, the CDR3 reads TGCAGTGCTAGGAACCCACAGGTTCCCTATGGCTACACCTTC. This encodes CSARNPQVPYGYTF.

The gene calls are TRBV15 and TRBJ2-5, with TRBD2 matching 8 bases. J was trimmed by 3 bases and V by 2 bases; bases with no gene match: 2. The CDR3 length is 14 residues. Germline-derived CDR1 and CDR2 are LNHNV and YYDKDF (reference sequence). The CDR3 sequence is CATSRWGLEETQYF. The CDR3 DNA reads as TGTGCCACCAGCAGATGGGGACTAGAAGAGACCCAGTACTTC.

This sequence joins TRBV7-9 and TRBJ1-2; D call uncertain. This CDR3 contains 14 residues. Trimming shortened V by 2 bases and J by 0 bases, and 7 bases separated the two germline ends. Germline CDR1 SEHNR, CDR2 FQNEAQ (reference sequence). Here the CDR3 reads CASSLSESNYGYTF. The CDR3 DNA reads TGTGCCAGCAGCTTATCTGAGTCTAACTATGGCTACACCTTC.

The chain uses TRBV20-1 and TRBJ1-5; tentative D call: TRBD1 (5 bases). The CDR3 is made up of 13 amino acids. Looked up from germline, CDR1 is DFQATT and CDR2 is SNEGSKA (reference sequence). V shed 3 bases and J shed 5 bases, with 11 bases lying between them. The CDR3 region is CSAREQDDQPQHF. CDR3 sequence (DNA): TGCAGTGCTAGGGAACAGGATGATCAGCCCCAGCATTTT.

This clonotype came up a few times. The chain has TRBV7-9 and TRBJ2-4; 7 bases match TRBD2. The CDR3 has 14 residues. The germline gives CDR1 SEHNR, CDR2 FQNEAQ (reference sequence). V shed 3 bases, J shed 7 bases, and the junction held 6 bases outside the gene matches. CDR3 protein: CASSFQRETNIQYF. CDR3 DNA: TGTGCCAGCAGCTTTCAGCGGGAAACCAACATTCAGTACTTC.

This chain uses TRBV12-3 or TRBV12-4 with TRBJ2-4, with D possibly TRBD2 on 6 matching bases. V dropped 7 bases and J dropped 0 bases, with 10 bases sitting between them. The CDR3 is made up of 14 amino acids. The CDR3 region is CASNPAGAKNIQYF. The CDR3 region has the DNA TGTGCCAGCAACCCAGCGGGAGCCAAAAACATTCAGTACTTC.

J is TRBJ1-5 and V is TRBV19; no clear D gene. V was cut by 8 bases and J by 0 bases, with 11 bases left in between. CDR3 length: 14 amino acids. CDR1 is LNHDA and CDR2 is SQIVND in the germline V gene (reference sequence). CDR3 nucleotides: TGTGCCAGTTCACCTATGGGTAGCAATCAGCCCCAGCATTTT. This translates into CASSPMGSNQPQHF.

The chain couples TRBV28 to TRBJ1-1; D uncertain. CDR1 MDHEN and CDR2 SYDVKM come from the germline V gene. Between the trimmed V and J ends, which lost 2 bases and 1 base, there was a span of 11 bases. CDR3 size: 15 residues. The CDR3 spells CASSLGRLQNTEAFF. In DNA, the CDR3 is TGTGCCAGCAGTTTAGGGCGACTCCAGAACACTGAAGCTTTCTTT. Drawing the rest from reference TRBV28 and TRBJ1-1, the complete variable domain is DVKVTQSSRYLVKRTGEKVFLECVQDMDHENMFWYRQDPGLGLRLIYFSYDVKMKEKGDIPEGYSVSREKKERFSLILESASTNQTSMYLCASSLGRLQNTEAFFGQGTRLTVV.

The CDR3 DNA follows: TGTGCCAGCAGCTTAACCCTTCGGACTAGCGGGAGCACAGATACGCAGTATTTT. Protein: CASSLTLRTSGSTDTQYF. The rearrangement links TRBV7-8 to TRBJ2-3; 11 bases match TRBD2. The CDR3 has 18 residues. Germline V gene sequence: CDR1 SGHVS, CDR2 FQNEAQ. Losses at the gene ends were 2 bases for V and 0 bases for J; bases not matched to a gene: 7. Full variable domain (outside the CDR3, taken from reference TRBV7-8 and TRBJ2-3): GAGVSQSPRYKVAKRGQDVALRCDPISGHVSLFWYQQALGQGPEFLTYFQNEAQLDKSGLPSDRFFAERPEGSVSTLKIQRTQQEDSAVYLCASSLTLRTSGSTDTQYFGPGTRLTVL.